The source of this TCR beta chain is a study of CD8 T cells in ankylosing spondylitis. Overall study results and limits: Previously reported in reactive arthritis synovial fluid and blood were some of the motif variants. Disease-associated clonotypes exhibited CD8+ identity and were relatively infrequent in peripheral blood. Reports say disease-linked clones showed up significantly more in matched ankylosing spondylitis synovial fluid. What seemed typical of ankylosing spondylitis blood was a TCR beta motif built from eight highly homologous variants.

This clonotype was picked up many times. What it binds is unknown. As the method for making TCR beta libraries, quantitative 5'-RACE with molecular barcodes was used. TCRdb processed the 5' RACE reads anew with MiXCR; each CDR3 protein has one entry. The sample has over 200,000 distinct CDR3 sequences; 15% to 20% are singletons. Germline V lookup: CDR1 SQVTM, CDR2 ANQGSEA. Trimming removed 5 bases at V and 8 bases at J, with 7 bases between. The CDR3 length is 10 residues. The chain recombines TRBV29-1 with TRBJ2-1; D gene ambiguous. Sequencing was performed on blood, either unsorted or a sorted T cell fraction (not recorded which). This sequence was found in a male donor with ankylosing spondylitis. This chain's CDR3 is CSVLLDEQFF. The CDR3 DNA follows: TGCAGCGTTCTATTGGATGAGCAGTTCTTC.